This T cell receptor beta chain was sequenced during a study of blood T cell repertoires in COVID-19. For the study at large: Collection of acute and convalescent COVID-19 samples took place in the United States, Italy and Spain. Nucleic acid was either cDNA or gDNA, and it came from T cells, B-cell-depleted T cells, or PBMCs.

In the authors' workflow: Researchers report that nucleated cell counts were estimated from reference gene primer amplification. TCRdb's copy holds only in-frame clones and misses some; the assay was immunoSEQ multiplex PCR. The DNA was the basis for D and trimming; V, J and clone size are from that table. The table includes under 250,000 clones, 80% to 90% detected once. Germline-derived CDR1 and CDR2 are LGHNT and FRNRAP. The CDR3 loop spans 18 amino acids. Trimming took off 2 bases at V and 0 bases at J, with 18 bases between the two ends. The receptor's source is a human donor in a cohort sampled during active COVID-19. Sequenced input: peripheral blood. The V call is TRBV12-5, the J call TRBJ2-3; D possibly corresponds to TRBD1 (6 bases). CDR3 nucleotide sequence: TGTGCTAGTGGTTTGACCACAACAGGGTCTTCTAGCACAGATACGCAGTATTTT. Protein: CASGLTTTGSSSTDTQYF.